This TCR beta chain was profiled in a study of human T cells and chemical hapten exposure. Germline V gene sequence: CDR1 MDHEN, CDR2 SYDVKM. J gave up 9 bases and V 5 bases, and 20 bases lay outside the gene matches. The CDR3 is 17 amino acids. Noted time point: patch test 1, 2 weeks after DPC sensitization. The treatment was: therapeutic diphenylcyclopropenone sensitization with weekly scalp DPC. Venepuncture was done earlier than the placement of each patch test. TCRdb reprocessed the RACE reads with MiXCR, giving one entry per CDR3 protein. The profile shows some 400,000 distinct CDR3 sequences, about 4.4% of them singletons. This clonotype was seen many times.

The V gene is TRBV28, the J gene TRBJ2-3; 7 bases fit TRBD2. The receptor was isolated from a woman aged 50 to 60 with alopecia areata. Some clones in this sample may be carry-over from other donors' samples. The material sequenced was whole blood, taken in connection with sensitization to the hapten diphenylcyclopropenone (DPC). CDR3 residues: CASSPFPSGGLIKTQYF. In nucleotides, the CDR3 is TGTGCCAGCAGTCCCTTTCCTAGCGGAGGGCTTATAAAGACGCAGTATTTT.